This TCR beta chain was captured by sequencing in a study of blood T cell repertoires in COVID-19. Study-wide context: Italy, Spain and the United States were the sources of the convalescent and acute COVID-19 samples.

Assay: immunoSEQ multiplex PCR; the TCRdb copy retains only in-frame clones and omits some. The table has approximately 160,000 clones, more than 75% seen once; the top ten hold 6% to 7.5%. This CDR3 region has 15 residues. Trimming cost V 5 bases and J 2 bases, with 9 bases left between them. From germline, CDR1 is KGHDR and CDR2 SFDVKD. The TCR comes from a woman aged 45-65 years who had recovered from COVID-19. Sequenced material: PBMCs or T cells enriched from blood (not recorded which). V and J are TRBV24-1 and TRBJ2-6, with D possibly TRBD1 on 6 matching bases. The chain's CDR3 is CATSAPGAGANVLTF. The CDR3 DNA reads TGTGCCACCAGTGCCCCAGGGGCTGGGGCCAACGTCCTGACTTTC.